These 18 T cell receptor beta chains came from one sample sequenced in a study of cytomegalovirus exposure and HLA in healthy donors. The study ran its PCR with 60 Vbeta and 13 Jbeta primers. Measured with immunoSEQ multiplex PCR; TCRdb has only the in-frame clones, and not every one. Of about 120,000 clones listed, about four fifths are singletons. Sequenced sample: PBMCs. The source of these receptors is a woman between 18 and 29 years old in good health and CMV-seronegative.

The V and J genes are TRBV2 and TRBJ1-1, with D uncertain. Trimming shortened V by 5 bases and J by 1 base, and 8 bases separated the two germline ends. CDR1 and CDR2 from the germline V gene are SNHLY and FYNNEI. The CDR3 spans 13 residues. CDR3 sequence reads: CASSYSENTEAFF. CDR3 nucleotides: TGTGCCAGCAGTTACTCTGAGAACACTGAAGCTTTCTTT. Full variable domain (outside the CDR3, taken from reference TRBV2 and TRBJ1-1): EPEVTQTPSHQVTQMGQEVILRCVPISNHLYFYWYRQILGQKVEFLVSFYNNEISEKSEIFDDQFSVERPDGSNFTLKIRSTKLEDSAMYFCASSYSENTEAFFGQGTRLTVV.

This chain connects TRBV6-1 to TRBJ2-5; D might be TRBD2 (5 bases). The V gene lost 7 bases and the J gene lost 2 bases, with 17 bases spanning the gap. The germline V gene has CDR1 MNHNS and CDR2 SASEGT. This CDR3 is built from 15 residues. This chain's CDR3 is CASTPLSVPQETQYF. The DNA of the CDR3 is TGTGCCAGCACCCCGCTTAGCGTCCCTCAAGAGACCCAGTACTTC.

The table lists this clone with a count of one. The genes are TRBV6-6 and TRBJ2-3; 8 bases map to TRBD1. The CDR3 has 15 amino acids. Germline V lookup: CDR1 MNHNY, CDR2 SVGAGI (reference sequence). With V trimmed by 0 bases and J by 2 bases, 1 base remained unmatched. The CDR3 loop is CASSYSGQVTDTQYF. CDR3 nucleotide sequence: TGTGCCAGCAGTTACTCGGGACAGGTCACAGATACGCAGTATTTT.

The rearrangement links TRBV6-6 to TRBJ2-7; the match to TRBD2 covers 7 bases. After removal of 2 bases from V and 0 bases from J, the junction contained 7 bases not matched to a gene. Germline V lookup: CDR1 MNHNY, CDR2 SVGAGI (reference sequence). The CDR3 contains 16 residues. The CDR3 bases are TGTGCCAGCAGTTACAGTGGGGGGGGGATCTCCTACGAGCAGTACTTC. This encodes CASSYSGGGISYEQYF.

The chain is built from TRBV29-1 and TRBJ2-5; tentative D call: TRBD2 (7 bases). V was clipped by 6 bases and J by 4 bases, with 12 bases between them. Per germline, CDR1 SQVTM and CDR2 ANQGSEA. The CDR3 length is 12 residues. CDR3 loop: CSVRGGPETQYF. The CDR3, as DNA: TGCAGCGTCCGCGGGGGCCCAGAGACCCAGTACTTC.

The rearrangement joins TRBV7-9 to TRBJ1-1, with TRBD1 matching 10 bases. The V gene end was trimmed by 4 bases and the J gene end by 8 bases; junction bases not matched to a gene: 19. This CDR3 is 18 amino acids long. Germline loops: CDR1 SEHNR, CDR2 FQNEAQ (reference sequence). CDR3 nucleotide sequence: TGTGCCAGCAGCTCTCCGGGACAGGGGATCGGTCGGCTATCGGAAGCTTTCTTT. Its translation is CASSSPGQGIGRLSEAFF.

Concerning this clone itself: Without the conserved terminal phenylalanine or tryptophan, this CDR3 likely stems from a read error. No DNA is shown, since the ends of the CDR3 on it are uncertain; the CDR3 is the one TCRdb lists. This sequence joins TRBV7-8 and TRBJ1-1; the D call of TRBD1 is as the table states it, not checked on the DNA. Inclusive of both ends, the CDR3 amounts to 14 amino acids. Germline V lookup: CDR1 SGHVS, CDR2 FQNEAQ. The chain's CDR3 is CASSLAGTGGDALV.

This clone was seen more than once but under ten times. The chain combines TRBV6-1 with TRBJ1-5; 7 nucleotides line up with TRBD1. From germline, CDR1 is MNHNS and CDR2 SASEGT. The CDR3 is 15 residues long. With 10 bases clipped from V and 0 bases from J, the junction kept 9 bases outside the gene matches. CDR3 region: CATLYRDSSNQPQHF. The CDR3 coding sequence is TGTGCCACCCTGTACCGGGACAGTAGCAATCAGCCCCAGCATTTT.

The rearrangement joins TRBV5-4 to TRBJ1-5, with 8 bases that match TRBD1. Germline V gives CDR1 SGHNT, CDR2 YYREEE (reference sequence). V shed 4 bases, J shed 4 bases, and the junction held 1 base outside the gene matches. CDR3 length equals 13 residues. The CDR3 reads CASSTGGNQPQHF. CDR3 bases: TGTGCCAGCAGCACAGGGGGAAATCAGCCCCAGCATTTT.

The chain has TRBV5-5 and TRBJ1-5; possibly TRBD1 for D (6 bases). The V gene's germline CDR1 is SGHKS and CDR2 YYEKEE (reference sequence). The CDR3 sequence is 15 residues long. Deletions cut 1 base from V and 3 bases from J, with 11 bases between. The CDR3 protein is CASSLRQGSNQPQHF. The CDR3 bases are TGTGCCAGCAGCTTGAGGCAGGGGTCCAATCAGCCCCAGCATTTT.

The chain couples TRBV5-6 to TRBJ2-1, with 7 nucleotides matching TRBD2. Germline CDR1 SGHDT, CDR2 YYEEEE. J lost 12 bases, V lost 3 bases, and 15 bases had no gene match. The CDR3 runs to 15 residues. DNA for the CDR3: TGTGCCAGCAGCTCGGGGGGTTTCCCAGGACGATTGCAGTTCTTC. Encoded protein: CASSSGGFPGRLQFF.

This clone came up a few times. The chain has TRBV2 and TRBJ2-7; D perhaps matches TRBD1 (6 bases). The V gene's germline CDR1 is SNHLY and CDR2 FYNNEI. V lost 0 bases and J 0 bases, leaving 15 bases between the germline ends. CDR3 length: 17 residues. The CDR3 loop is CASSEAQRQVSSYEQYF. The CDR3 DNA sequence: TGTGCCAGCAGTGAAGCGCAAAGACAGGTGAGCTCCTACGAGCAGTACTTC.

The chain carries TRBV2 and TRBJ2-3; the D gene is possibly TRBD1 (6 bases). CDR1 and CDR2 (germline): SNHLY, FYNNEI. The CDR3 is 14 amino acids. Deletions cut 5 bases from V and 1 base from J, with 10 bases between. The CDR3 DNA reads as TGTGCCAGCAGTCCTAGGACAGGCACAGATACGCAGTATTTT. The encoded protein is CASSPRTGTDTQYF.

In DNA, the CDR3 is TGTGCCTGGAGTGAGTCCCGCGTCGGCGAGCAGTACTTC. Encoded protein: CAWSESRVGEQYF. The chain carries TRBV30 and TRBJ2-7; D is unclear. Germline CDR1 is GTSNPN and CDR2 is SVGIG (reference sequence). Trimming removed 1 base at V and 6 bases at J, with 13 bases between. The CDR3 has 13 amino acids.

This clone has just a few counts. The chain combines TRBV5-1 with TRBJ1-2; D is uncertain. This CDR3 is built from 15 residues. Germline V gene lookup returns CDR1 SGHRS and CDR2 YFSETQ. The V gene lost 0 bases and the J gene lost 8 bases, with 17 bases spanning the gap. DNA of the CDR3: TGCGCCAGCAGCTTGGTACCGGGAACATCGTCCGGCTACACCTTC. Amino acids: CASSLVPGTSSGYTF.

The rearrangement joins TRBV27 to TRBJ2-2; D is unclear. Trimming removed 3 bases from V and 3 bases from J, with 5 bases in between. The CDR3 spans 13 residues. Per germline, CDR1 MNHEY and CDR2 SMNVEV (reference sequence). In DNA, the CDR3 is TGTGCCAGCAGTTTGAGTTACACCGGGGAGCTGTTTTTT. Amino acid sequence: CASSLSYTGELFF.

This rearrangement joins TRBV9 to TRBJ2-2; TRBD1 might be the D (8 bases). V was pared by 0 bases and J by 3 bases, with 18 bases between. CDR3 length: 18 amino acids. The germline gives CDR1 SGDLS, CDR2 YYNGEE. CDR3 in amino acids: CASSVVLGQGGDTGELFF. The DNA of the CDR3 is TGTGCCAGCAGCGTAGTATTAGGACAGGGAGGGGACACCGGGGAGCTGTTTTTT.

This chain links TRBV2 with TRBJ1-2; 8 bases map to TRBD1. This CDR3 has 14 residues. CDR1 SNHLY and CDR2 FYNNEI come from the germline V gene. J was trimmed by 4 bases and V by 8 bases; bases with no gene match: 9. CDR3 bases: TGTGCCAGCGAATGGGAGACAGGGGTCTATGGCTACACCTTC. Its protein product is CASEWETGVYGYTF. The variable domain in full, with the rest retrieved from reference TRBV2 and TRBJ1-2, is EPEVTQTPSHQVTQMGQEVILRCVPISNHLYFYWYRQILGQKVEFLVSFYNNEISEKSEIFDDQFSVERPDGSNFTLKIRSTKLEDSAMYFCASEWETGVYGYTFGSGTRLTVV.